This is a list of T cell receptor gamma chains from one sample in a study of Vδ1+ human thymocytes. TCRdb redid clone calling on the multiplex PCR reads using CATT. The profile shows tens of thousands of gamma-chain clones, roughly 21% of them singletons. The sample taken for sequencing was Vdelta1+ gamma-delta thymocytes from the thymus. Every receptor here comes from a girl under three years old who had congenital heart surgery. The CDR3 runs from the conserved cysteine through the conserved F or W. The listing skips clone size in some rows; elsewhere it reads once, few, many or a size class.

V	size	J	DNA	CDR3
TRGV3	NA	TRGJ1/TRGJ2	TGTGCCACCTGGGACAGGCTCATTATGGATTATTATAAGAAACTCTTT	CATWDRLIMDYYKKLF
TRGV9	NA	TRGJP1	TGTGCCTTGTGGGAGAACCCTACCACTGGTTGGTTCAAGATATTT	CALWENPTTGWFKIF
TRGV8	NA	TRGJ1/TRGJ2	TGTGCCACCTGGGATATGGGGAAACTCTTT	CATWDMGKLF
TRGV8	few	TRGJP2	TGTGCCACCTGGGATAGCCATTATAGTAGTGATTGGATCAAGACGTTT	CATWDSHYSSDWIKTF
TRGV2	few	TRGJ1/TRGJ2	TGTGCCACCTGGGATGAAAAGGCTGATTATTATAAGAAACTCTTT	CATWDEKADYYKKLF
TRGV8	NA	TRGJ1/TRGJ2	TGTGCCACCTGGGATCCACCTTATTATAAGAAACTCTTT	CATWDPPYYKKLF
TRGV4	NA	TRGJ1/TRGJ2	TGTGCCACCTGGGATTTAGCTAGGTATTATAAGAAACTCTTT	CATWDLARYYKKLF
TRGV3	NA	TRGJ1/TRGJ2	TGTGCCACCTGGGACAGGCTCGTGGGTTATAAGAAACTCTTT	CATWDRLVGYKKLF
TRGV3	NA	TRGJ1/TRGJ2	TGTGCCACCTGGGACAAGAAAAATTATTATAAGAAACTCTTT	CATWDKKNYYKKLF
TRGV2	NA	TRGJ1/TRGJ2	TGTGCCACCTGGGGGTCGAATTATTATAAGAAACTCTTT	CATWGSNYYKKLF
TRGV9	NA	TRGJ1/TRGJ2	TGTGCCTTGTGGGAGGGCCACGGGGTCAATAAAGGCGCATATAAGAAACTCTTT	CALWEGHGVNKGAYKKLF
TRGV4	few	TRGJ1/TRGJ2	TGTGCCACCTGGGATCATGGGCCGTATTATAAGAAACTCTTT	CATWDHGPYYKKLF
TRGV8	NA	TRGJP2	TGTGCCACCTGGGATGGGTTAGGCTGGATCAAGACGTTT	CATWDGLGWIKTF
TRGV5	NA	TRGJP1	TGTGCCACCTGGGACCCCCTCACTGGTTGGTCCAAGATATTT	CATWDPLTGWSKIF
TRGV9	few	TRGJ1/TRGJ2	TGTGCCTTGTGGGGTGATAAGAAACTCTTT	CALWGDKKLF
TRGV8	NA	TRGJ1/TRGJ2	TGTGCCACCTGGGATAGTACCAATTATTATAAGAAACTCTTT	CATWDSTNYYKKLF
TRGV4	NA	TRGJ1/TRGJ2	TGTGCCACCTGGGGACCTTATTATTATAAGAAACTCTTT	CATWGPYYYKKLF
TRGV5	NA	TRGJ1/TRGJ2	TGTGCCACCTGGGACACCCCTGCGAAACTCTTT	CATWDTPAKLF
TRGV4	NA	TRGJ1/TRGJ2	TGTGCCACCTGGGATAGTTCCCCTCTGCTCTTT	CATWDSSPLLF
TRGV3	NA	TRGJ1/TRGJ2	TGTGCCACCTGGGACAGGCCTGGGGGGGCTTATTATAAGAAACTCTTT	CATWDRPGGAYYKKLF
TRGV2	few	TRGJ1/TRGJ2	TGTGCCACCTGGGATACCGAGAATTATTATAAGAAACTCTTT	CATWDTENYYKKLF
TRGV4	NA	TRGJ1/TRGJ2	TGTGCCACCTGGGATGGAACAGATTATTATAAGAAACTCTTT	CATWDGTDYYKKLF
TRGV4	few	TRGJ1/TRGJ2	TGTGCCACCTGGGTGGGTAAGAAACTCTTT	CATWVGKKLF
TRGV9	few	TRGJP	TGTGCCTTGTGGACGCAAGAATTGGGCAAAAAAATCAAGGTATTT	CALWTQELGKKIKVF
TRGV9	NA	TRGJ1/TRGJ2	TGTGCCTTGTGGGACGTCATAAGTGGTTATAAGAAACTCTTT	CALWDVISGYKKLF
TRGV2	once	TRGJ1/TRGJ2	TGTGCCACCTGGGACGGGCCAAGCCGATATTATAAGAAACTCTTT	CATWDGPSRYYKKLF
TRGV9	few	TRGJ1/TRGJ2	TGTGCCTTGTGGGAGGGCTTTAATTGGGGTTATAAGAAACTCTTT	CALWEGFNWGYKKLF
TRGV4	few	TRGJP2	TGTGCCACCTGGGATGTGCCCATTAGTGATTGGATCAAGACGTTT	CATWDVPISDWIKTF
TRGV4	NA	TRGJP2	TGTGCCACCTGGGACAGGCTGTTGGGTGATTGGATCAAGACGTTT	CATWDRLLGDWIKTF
TRGV8	NA	TRGJ1/TRGJ2	TGTGCCACCTGGGATGTAGAGTATTATAAGAAACTCTTT	CATWDVEYYKKLF
TRGV9	NA	TRGJ1/TRGJ2	TGTGCCTTGTGGGAGGCACTGTATTATAAGAAACTCTTT	CALWEALYYKKLF
TRGV3	few	TRGJP2	TGTGCCACCTGGGACACCCCCGCGGGTGATTGGATCAAGACGTTT	CATWDTPAGDWIKTF
TRGV8	NA	TRGJP2	TGTGCCACCTGGGATAGGCGTGCGGTATATAGTGATTGGATCAAGACGTTT	CATWDRRAVYSDWIKTF
TRGV9	few	TRGJ1/TRGJ2	TGTGCCTTGTGGGAGGCCCCTTACGGAAGGTCTAAGAAACTCTTT	CALWEAPYGRSKKLF
TRGV9	medium-sized	TRGJ1/TRGJ2	TGTGCCTTGTGGGAGGAGAATTATTATAAGAAACTCTTT	CALWEENYYKKLF
TRGV2	NA	TRGJ1/TRGJ2	TGTGCCACCTGGGACGGGGGCTATTATAAGAAACTCTTT	CATWDGGYYKKLF
TRGV9	many	TRGJ1/TRGJ2	TGTGCCTTGTGGGAGGTGCTGAAGAAACTCTTT	CALWEVLKKLF
TRGV2	NA	TRGJP2	TGTGCCACCTGGGACGGGCGCAAAGAGGGTTGGATCAAGACGTTT	CATWDGRKEGWIKTF
TRGV4	NA	TRGJ1/TRGJ2	TGTGCCACCTGGGATTCCTCCCAGAGGAAGAAACTCTTT	CATWDSSQRKKLF
TRGV2	NA	TRGJ1/TRGJ2	TGTGCCACCTGGGACGTACGCGTTGATTATAAGAAACTCTTT	CATWDVRVDYKKLF
TRGV8	NA	TRGJ1/TRGJ2	TGTGCCACCTGGGTTACCCGGGAAAAGAAACTCTTT	CATWVTREKKLF
TRGV4	few	TRGJ1/TRGJ2	TGTGCCACCTGGGATGGGCCTGGTTGCGGAGATTATAAGAAACTCTTT	CATWDGPGCGDYKKLF
TRGV8	NA	TRGJ1/TRGJ2	TGTGCCACCTGGGATCACCGTTATTATAAGAAACTCTTT	CATWDHRYYKKLF
TRGV2	NA	TRGJ1/TRGJ2	TGTGCCACCTGGGACGCGCTGGGGAATTATAAGAAACTCTTT	CATWDALGNYKKLF
TRGV4	NA	TRGJ1/TRGJ2	TGTGCCACCTGGGATGAAAAACTCTTT	CATWDEKLF
TRGV8	few	TRGJ1/TRGJ2	TGTGCCACCTGGGCCAAAGCTTATAAGAAACTCTTT	CATWAKAYKKLF
TRGV3	few	TRGJ1/TRGJ2	TGTGCCACCTGGGACCCAAAGGCTACGGATTATTATAAGAAACTCTTT	CATWDPKATDYYKKLF
TRGV8	NA	TRGJ1/TRGJ2	TGTGCCACCTGGGACGGGCCGGGAGTCTCGAAACTCTTT	CATWDGPGVSKLF
TRGV3	NA	TRGJ1/TRGJ2	TGTGCCACCTGGCTTCCTGGCATGGGTTATTATAAGAAACTCTTT	CATWLPGMGYYKKLF
TRGV8	NA	TRGJP2	TGTGCCACCTGGGATAGGCGGGGGAGTAGTGATTGGATCAAGACGTTT	CATWDRRGSSDWIKTF
TRGV9	NA	TRGJ1/TRGJ2	TGTGCCTTGTGGGAGGCGCCATCGAAGGGGAAACTCTTT	CALWEAPSKGKLF
TRGV9	NA	TRGJP1	TGTGCCTTGTGGGAGGTGAAGGCCACTGGTTGGTTCAAGATATTT	CALWEVKATGWFKIF
TRGV9	medium-sized	TRGJ1/TRGJ2	TGTGCCTTGTGGGAGCCGTATTATAAGAAACTCTTT	CALWEPYYKKLF
TRGV3	NA	TRGJ1/TRGJ2	TGTGCCACCTGGGACGCGCCGGGTTATTATAACAAACTCTTT	CATWDAPGYYNKLF
TRGV3	few	TRGJ1/TRGJ2	TGTGCCACCTGGGTTGGTCCGAGGGGCTGTAAGAAACTCTTT	CATWVGPRGCKKLF
TRGV4	few	TRGJ1/TRGJ2	TGTGCCACCTGGGATGGGCCTTTTGAGCTGAAGAAACTCTTT	CATWDGPFELKKLF
TRGV5	NA	TRGJ1/TRGJ2	TGTGCCACCTGGGACAAAGACCTTAAGAAACTCTTT	CATWDKDLKKLF
TRGV9	few	TRGJP1	TGTGCCTTGTGGAGCGGTTGGTTCAAGATATTT	CALWSGWFKIF
TRGV3	NA	TRGJ1/TRGJ2	TGTGCCACCTGGGACAGGCCAGGATATAAGAAACTCTTT	CATWDRPGYKKLF
TRGV3	few	TRGJ1/TRGJ2	TGTGCCACCTGGGACAGGCTTTTTGAGAAACTCTTT	CATWDRLFEKLF